Below, 19 T cell receptor beta chains from the same sample are listed, as sequenced in a study of shared T cell receptors in the human thymus. The repertoire was sequenced with immunoSEQ multiplex PCR; TCRdb's copy has only in-frame clones and lacks some. This sample yields 540,000 or so clones, of which around three quarters are seen a single time; 0.01% to 0.015% belongs to the top ten. The sample also formed part of further work on human thymus T cells.

Sequencing was carried out using thymocytes. These receptors all stem from a boy less than two years old with a congenital heart defect.

CDR3 residues: CASSPSAGSDTQYF. CDR3 nucleotide sequence: TGTGCCAGCAGCCCTTCGGCGGGATCAGATACGCAGTATTTT. The chain links TRBV25-1 to TRBJ2-3; D is possibly TRBD2 (6 bases). Trimming stripped 6 bases from V and 4 bases from J, with 14 bases between. The germline V gene encodes CDR1 MGHDK and CDR2 SYGVNS. The CDR3 runs 14 residues.

This rearrangement joins TRBV27 to TRBJ1-2, with 7 positions matching TRBD1. With 2 bases clipped from V and 4 bases from J, the junction kept 4 bases outside the gene matches. Germline V gives CDR1 MNHEY, CDR2 SMNVEV (reference sequence). This CDR3 contains 14 residues. The CDR3 sequence is CASSLPGTAYGYTF. The CDR3 bases are TGTGCCAGCAGTTTACCCGGGACAGCCTATGGCTACACCTTC.

The V and J genes are TRBV30 and TRBJ2-5; 7 bases fit TRBD2. CDR1 and CDR2 (germline): GTSNPN, SVGIG (reference sequence). The length of the CDR3 is 11 residues. V dropped 5 bases and J dropped 4; count of bases not matched to a gene: 1. CDR3 DNA: TGTGCCTGGGGGAGGGTAGAGACCCAGTACTTC. Its translation is CAWGRVETQYF.

The V gene is TRBV4-1, the J gene TRBJ1-5; D unresolved. Germline-derived CDR1 and CDR2 are MGHRA and YSYEKL. V lost 1 base and J lost 4, with 20 bases in between. This CDR3 has 18 residues. CDR3 amino acids: CASSQVPPREGRNQPQHF. The CDR3 nucleotides read TGCGCCAGCAGCCAAGTCCCACCGCGGGAGGGAAGGAATCAGCCCCAGCATTTT.

This chain joins TRBV28 and TRBJ2-7, with TRBD1 matching over 11 bases. Trimming removed 8 bases from V and 4 bases from J; junction bases left unmatched: 10. Germline CDR1 MDHEN, CDR2 SYDVKM. The CDR3 has 15 amino acids. The CDR3 region has the DNA TGTGCCAGCCCTTGGGACAGGGGGGAATGGTACGAGCAGTACTTC. Its protein is CASPWDRGEWYEQYF.

The genes are TRBV19 and TRBJ2-3; 16 bases match TRBD2. The CDR3 loop spans 20 amino acids. Germline CDR1 LNHDA, CDR2 SQIVND (reference sequence). The trim removed 5 bases at V and 3 bases at J, leaving 14 bases unmatched. CDR3 in amino acids: CASSPRRWGLAGGRTDTQYF. The CDR3 nucleotides read TGTGCCAGTAGTCCCAGGCGGTGGGGACTAGCGGGAGGGCGGACAGATACGCAGTATTTT.

The chain couples TRBV9 to TRBJ2-5, with TRBD1 matching 8 bases. This CDR3 region has 13 residues. Looked up from germline, CDR1 is SGDLS and CDR2 is YYNGEE. V shed 3 bases, J shed 6 bases, and the junction held 4 bases outside the gene matches. The CDR3 loop is CASSGTGRQTQYF. CDR3 DNA sequence: TGTGCCAGCAGCGGGACAGGGAGACAGACCCAGTACTTC.

The gene calls are TRBV25-1 and TRBJ2-7; 8 bases line up with TRBD2. The ends lost 6 bases at V and 2 bases at J; junction bases unmatched: 3. Germline CDR1 is MGHDK and CDR2 is SYGVNS. This CDR3 contains 13 residues. The DNA of the CDR3 is TGTGCCAGCAGGGGACTAGACACCTACGAGCAGTACTTC. Its translation is CASRGLDTYEQYF.

J is TRBJ2-1 and V is TRBV19; 8 nucleotides match TRBD2. The ends lost 7 bases at V and 5 bases at J; junction bases unmatched: 10. The CDR3 consists of 15 residues. Germline CDR1 is LNHDA and CDR2 is SQIVND (reference sequence). The chain's CDR3 is CASNSAGEGNNEQFF. In DNA form, the CDR3 reads TGTGCCAGTAATTCAGCGGGAGAGGGGAACAATGAGCAGTTCTTC.

The chain is built from TRBV5-6 and TRBJ2-4; 7 nucleotides line up with TRBD1. The germline V gene has CDR1 SGHDT and CDR2 YYEEEE. V was clipped by 3 bases and J by 0 bases; unmatched bases: 12. The CDR3 sequence is 18 residues long. CDR3 sequence: CASSSYRDRALAKNIQYF. The CDR3 region has the DNA TGTGCCAGCAGCTCTTACCGGGACAGAGCTTTAGCCAAAAACATTCAGTACTTC.

This chain joins TRBV4-2 and TRBJ2-1; maybe TRBD2 (6 bases). The germline V and J ends were trimmed by 0 bases and 0 bases, with 18 bases remaining between them. The CDR3 runs to 19 residues. Germline CDR1 reads LGHNA; CDR2 reads YNFKEQ. CDR3 coding DNA: TGTGCCAGCAGCCAAGAAACCGGGGGAATGGTACGCTCCTACAATGAGCAGTTCTTC. Its translation: CASSQETGGMVRSYNEQFF.

This chain links TRBV5-1 with TRBJ1-2, with 10 bases aligning to TRBD1. After removal of 4 bases from V and 8 bases from J, the junction contained 14 bases not matched to a gene. Germline V gene lookup returns CDR1 SGHRS and CDR2 YFSETQ. The CDR3 totals 16 residues. CDR3 nucleotide sequence: TGCGCCAGCAGCCCGGGGCGGGGACAGGGGACGCGGGGCTACACCTTC. Protein product: CASSPGRGQGTRGYTF.

This chain uses TRBV27 with TRBJ2-3, with 10 bases matching TRBD2. Germline-derived CDR1 and CDR2 are MNHEY and SMNVEV (reference sequence). V was pared by 8 bases and J by 2 bases, with 7 bases of the junction left unmatched. The CDR3 loop spans 15 amino acids. The CDR3 region has the DNA TGTGCCAGCTCCGGACTAGCGGCAAACACAGATACGCAGTATTTT. It is translated as CASSGLAANTDTQYF.

This rearrangement joins TRBV14 to TRBJ2-1, with D possibly being TRBD2 (6 bases). CDR1 is SGHDN, CDR2 FVKESK, per germline. The CDR3 is 13 amino acids. Trimming took off 1 base at V and 8 bases at J, with 9 bases between the two ends. CDR3 nucleotides: TGTGCCAGCAGCCAAGGAACGGGAGATGAGCAGTTCTTC. This encodes CASSQGTGDEQFF.

The chain couples TRBV20-1 to TRBJ1-2; D is uncertain. Germline values: CDR1 DFQATT, CDR2 SNEGSKA (reference sequence). Trimming took off 2 bases at V and 2 bases at J, with 3 bases between the two ends. The CDR3 has 11 residues. CDR3 residues: CSARRNYGYTF. DNA for the CDR3: TGCAGTGCTAGACGGAACTATGGCTACACCTTC.

V usage is TRBV7-3 and J usage is TRBJ2-1; tentative D call: TRBD1 (6 bases). The CDR3 totals 18 residues. V shed 5 bases and J shed 0 bases, with 20 bases lying between them. CDR1 and CDR2 (germline): SGHTA, FQGTGA. The CDR3 region is CASSQGLASSSSYNEQFF. CDR3 coding DNA: TGTGCCAGCAGCCAGGGGCTGGCTAGCAGTAGCTCCTACAATGAGCAGTTCTTC. Combining the CDR3 with reference TRBV7-3 and TRBJ2-1 gives the whole variable domain GAGVSQTPSNKVTEKGKYVELRCDPISGHTALYWYRQSLGQGPEFLIYFQGTGAADDSGLPNDRFFAVRPEGSVSTLKIQRTERGDSAVYLCASSQGLASSSSYNEQFFGPGTRLTVL.

Here the CDR3 reads CASRRQGDEKLFF. In DNA form, the CDR3 reads TGTGCCAGCAGACGACAGGGCGATGAAAAACTGTTTTTT. The rearrangement joins TRBV27 to TRBJ1-4; 7 nucleotides line up with TRBD1. J was trimmed by 6 bases and V by 6 bases; bases with no gene match: 4. The CDR3 contains 13 residues. In germline, CDR1 is MNHEY, CDR2 SMNVEV (reference sequence).

This clone was counted only a few times. The V and J genes are TRBV7-3 and TRBJ2-5; TRBD2 agrees at 7 bases. CDR3 length: 16 residues. Germline V gene data show CDR1 as SGHTA and CDR2 as FQGTGA. The V gene end was trimmed by 3 bases and the J gene end by 2 bases; junction bases not matched to a gene: 9. In nucleotides, the CDR3 is TGTGCCAGCAGCTTGGGCCTGGGGGGAGGGCAAGAGACCCAGTACTTC. It encodes CASSLGLGGGQETQYF.

The chain is built from TRBV4-3 and TRBJ2-3; 8 positions match TRBD2. After removal of 6 bases from V and 8 bases from J, the junction contained 19 bases not matched to a gene. The CDR3 sequence is 17 residues long. Germline CDR1 is LGHNA and CDR2 is YSLEER. The CDR3 loop reads CASSSGRASPQGSTQYF. CDR3 bases: TGCGCCAGCAGTTCCGGGAGGGCCTCACCCCAGGGGAGTACGCAGTATTTT.